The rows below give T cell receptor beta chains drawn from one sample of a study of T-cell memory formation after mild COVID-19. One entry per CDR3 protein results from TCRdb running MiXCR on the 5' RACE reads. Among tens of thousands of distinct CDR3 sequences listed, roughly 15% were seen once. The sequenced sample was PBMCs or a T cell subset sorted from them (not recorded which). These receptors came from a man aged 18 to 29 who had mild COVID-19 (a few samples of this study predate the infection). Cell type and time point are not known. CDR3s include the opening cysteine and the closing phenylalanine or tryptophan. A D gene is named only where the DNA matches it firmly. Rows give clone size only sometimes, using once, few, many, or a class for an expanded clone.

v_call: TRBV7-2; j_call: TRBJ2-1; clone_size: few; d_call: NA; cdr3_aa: CASRIHNEQFF; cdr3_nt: TGTGCCAGCAGGATACACAATGAGCAGTTCTTC
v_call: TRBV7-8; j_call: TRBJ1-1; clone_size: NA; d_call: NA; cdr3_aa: CASSQGPGLPEAFF; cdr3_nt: TGTGCCAGCAGCCAAGGGCCCGGGCTCCCTGAAGCTTTCTTT
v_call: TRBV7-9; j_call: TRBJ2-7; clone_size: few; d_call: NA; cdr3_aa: CASSPKQGYEQYF; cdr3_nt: TGTGCCAGCAGCCCCAAACAGGGTTACGAGCAGTACTTC
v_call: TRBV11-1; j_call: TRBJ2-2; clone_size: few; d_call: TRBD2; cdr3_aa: CASSQGGTSEVGELFF; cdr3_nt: TGTGCCAGCAGCCAAGGCGGGACTAGCGAAGTCGGGGAGCTGTTTTTT
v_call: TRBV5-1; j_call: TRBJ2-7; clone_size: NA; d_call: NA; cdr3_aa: CASRGTQTYEQYF; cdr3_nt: TGCGCCAGCAGGGGGACTCAAACCTACGAGCAGTACTTC
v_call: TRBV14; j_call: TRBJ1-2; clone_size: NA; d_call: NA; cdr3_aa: CASSPLGSRTYGYTF; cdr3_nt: TGTGCCAGCAGCCCGTTAGGCAGCAGGACCTATGGCTACACCTTC
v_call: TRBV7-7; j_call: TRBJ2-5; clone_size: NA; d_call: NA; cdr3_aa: CASSLSLDPPLETQYF; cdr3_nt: TGTGCCAGCAGCTTAAGCTTGGACCCCCCCCTTGAGACCCAGTACTTC
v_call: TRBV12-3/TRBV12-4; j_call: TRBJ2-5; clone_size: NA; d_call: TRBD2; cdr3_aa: CASSTEGLADQETQYF; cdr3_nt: TGTGCCAGCAGTACCGAAGGACTAGCGGACCAAGAGACCCAGTACTTC
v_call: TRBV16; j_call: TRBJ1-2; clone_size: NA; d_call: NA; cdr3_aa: CASSHTWDYGYTF; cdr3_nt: TGTGCCAGCAGCCATACATGGGACTATGGCTACACCTTC
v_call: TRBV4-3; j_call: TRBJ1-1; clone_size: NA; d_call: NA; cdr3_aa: CASSQTLNTEAFF; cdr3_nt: TGCGCCAGCAGCCAGACGTTAAACACTGAAGCTTTCTTT
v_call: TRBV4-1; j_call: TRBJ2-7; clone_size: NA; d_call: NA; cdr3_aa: CASSLLGEYEQYF; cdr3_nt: TGCGCCAGCAGCCTCCTGGGGGAATACGAGCAGTACTTC
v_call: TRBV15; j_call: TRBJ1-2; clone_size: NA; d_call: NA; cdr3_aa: CATSRRGAYGYTF; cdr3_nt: TGTGCCACCAGCAGGAGGGGGGCCTATGGCTACACCTTC
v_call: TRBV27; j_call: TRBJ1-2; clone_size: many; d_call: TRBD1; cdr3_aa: CASSLSPDRAGGYTF; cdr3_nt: TGTGCCAGCAGTTTATCCCCGGACAGGGCTGGGGGCTACACCTTC
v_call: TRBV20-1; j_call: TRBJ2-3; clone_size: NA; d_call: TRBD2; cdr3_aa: CSAVETSGGADTQYF; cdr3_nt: TGCAGTGCTGTGGAGACTAGCGGGGGGGCAGATACGCAGTATTTT
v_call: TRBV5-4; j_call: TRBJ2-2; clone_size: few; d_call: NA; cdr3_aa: CASRSGTEMNTGELFF; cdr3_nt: TGTGCCAGCAGATCCGGGACGGAGATGAACACCGGGGAGCTGTTTTTT
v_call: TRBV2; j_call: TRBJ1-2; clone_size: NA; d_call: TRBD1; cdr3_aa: CASSTDRGDYGYTF; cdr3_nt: TGTGCCAGCAGTACCGACAGGGGGGACTATGGCTACACCTTC
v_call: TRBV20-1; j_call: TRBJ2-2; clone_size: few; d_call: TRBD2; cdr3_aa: CSRLAPNTGELFF; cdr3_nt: TGCAGTCGACTAGCGCCGAACACCGGGGAGCTGTTTTTT
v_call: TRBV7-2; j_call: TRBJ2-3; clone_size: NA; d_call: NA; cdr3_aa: CASSPGWVDTQYF; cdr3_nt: TGTGCCAGCAGCCCAGGGTGGGTGGATACGCAGTATTTT
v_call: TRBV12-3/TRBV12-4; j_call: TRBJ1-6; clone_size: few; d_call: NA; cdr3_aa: CASTPRGGNSPLHF; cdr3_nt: TGTGCCAGCACCCCCCGGGGGGGGAATTCACCCCTCCACTTT
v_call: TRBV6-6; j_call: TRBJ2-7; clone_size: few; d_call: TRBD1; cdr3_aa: CASSSTGGYEQYF; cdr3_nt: TGTGCCAGCAGTTCAACAGGGGGGTACGAGCAGTACTTC
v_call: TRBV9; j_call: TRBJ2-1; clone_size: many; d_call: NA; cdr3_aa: CASSVGALEGHNEQFF; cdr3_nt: TGTGCCAGCAGCGTAGGAGCCCTAGAGGGACACAATGAGCAGTTCTTC
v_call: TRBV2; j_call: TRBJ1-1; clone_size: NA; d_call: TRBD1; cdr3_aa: CASIRNPGQILNTEAFF; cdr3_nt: TGTGCCAGCATACGCAACCCGGGACAGATCTTGAACACTGAAGCTTTCTTT
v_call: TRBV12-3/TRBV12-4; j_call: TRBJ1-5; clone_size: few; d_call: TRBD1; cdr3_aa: CASSLKGGQVQNQPQHF; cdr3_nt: TGTGCCAGCAGCCTAAAAGGCGGACAGGTGCAAAATCAGCCCCAGCATTTT
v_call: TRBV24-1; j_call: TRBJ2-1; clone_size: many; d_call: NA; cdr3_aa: CATSLTGGYNEQFF; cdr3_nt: TGTGCCACCAGTCTAACAGGCGGATACAATGAGCAGTTCTTC
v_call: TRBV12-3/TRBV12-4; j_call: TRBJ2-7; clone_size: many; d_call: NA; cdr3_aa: CASSLTYEQYF; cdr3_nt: TGTGCCAGCAGTTTAACCTACGAGCAGTACTTC
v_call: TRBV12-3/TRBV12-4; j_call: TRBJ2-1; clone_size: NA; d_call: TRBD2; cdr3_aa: CASSLSGGAGNEQFF; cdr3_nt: TGTGCCAGCAGTCTTAGCGGGGGGGCGGGCAATGAGCAGTTCTTC
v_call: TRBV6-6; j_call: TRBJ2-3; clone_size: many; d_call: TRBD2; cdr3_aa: CASSYVGLAGGQDTQYF; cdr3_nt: TGTGCCAGCAGTTATGTTGGACTAGCGGGGGGGCAAGATACGCAGTATTTT
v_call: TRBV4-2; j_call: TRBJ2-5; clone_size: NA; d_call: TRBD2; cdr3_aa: CASSPLGAGEETQYF; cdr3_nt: TGTGCCAGCAGCCCTTTAGGGGCGGGGGAAGAGACCCAGTACTTC
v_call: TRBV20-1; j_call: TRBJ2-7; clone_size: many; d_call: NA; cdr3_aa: CSARDGVSYEQYF; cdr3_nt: TGCAGTGCTAGAGATGGGGTAAGCTACGAGCAGTACTTC
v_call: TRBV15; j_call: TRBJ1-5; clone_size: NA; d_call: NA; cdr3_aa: CATSRDWGDNQPQHF; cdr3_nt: TGTGCCACCAGCAGAGATTGGGGGGACAATCAGCCCCAGCATTTT
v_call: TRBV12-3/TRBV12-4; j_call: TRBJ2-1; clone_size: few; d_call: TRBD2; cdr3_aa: CASSLSGSGGYNEQFF; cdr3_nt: TGTGCCAGCAGTCTTAGTGGTAGCGGGGGATACAATGAGCAGTTCTTC
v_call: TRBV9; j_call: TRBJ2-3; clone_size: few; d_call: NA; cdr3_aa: CASSVVSRATDTQYF; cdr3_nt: TGTGCCAGCAGCGTAGTTTCCCGGGCCACAGATACGCAGTATTTT
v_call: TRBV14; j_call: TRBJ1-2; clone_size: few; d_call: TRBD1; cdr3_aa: CASSQGPGGFYGYTF; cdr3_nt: TGTGCCAGCAGCCAAGGGCCAGGGGGTTTCTATGGCTACACCTTC
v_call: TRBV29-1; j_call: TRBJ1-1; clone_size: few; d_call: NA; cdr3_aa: CSVYLGRLEAFF; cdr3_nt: TGCAGCGTCTACCTCGGACGGCTTGAAGCTTTCTTT
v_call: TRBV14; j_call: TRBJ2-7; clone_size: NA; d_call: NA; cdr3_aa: CASSHYESGYEQYF; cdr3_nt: TGTGCCAGCAGCCACTACGAAAGCGGCTACGAGCAGTACTTC
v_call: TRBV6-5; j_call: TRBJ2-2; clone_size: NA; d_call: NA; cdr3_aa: CASSRGPTGELFF; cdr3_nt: TGTGCCAGCAGCAGGGGACCCACCGGGGAGCTGTTTTTT
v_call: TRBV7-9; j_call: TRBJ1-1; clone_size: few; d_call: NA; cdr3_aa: CASSAGKTEAFF; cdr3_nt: TGTGCCAGCAGCGCCGGGAAGACTGAAGCTTTCTTT